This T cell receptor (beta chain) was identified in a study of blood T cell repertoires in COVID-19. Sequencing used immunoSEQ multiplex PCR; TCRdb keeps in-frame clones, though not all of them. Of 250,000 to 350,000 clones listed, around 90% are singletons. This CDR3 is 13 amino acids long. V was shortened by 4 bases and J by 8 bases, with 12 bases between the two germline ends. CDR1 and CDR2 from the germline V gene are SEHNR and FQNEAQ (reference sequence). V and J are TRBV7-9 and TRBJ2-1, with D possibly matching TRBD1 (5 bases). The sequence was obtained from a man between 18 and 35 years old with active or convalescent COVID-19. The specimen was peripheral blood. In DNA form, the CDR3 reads TGTGCCAGCAGCTCCATCAGGGTCTATGAGCAGTTCTTC. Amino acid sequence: CASSSIRVYEQFF.